Following are 11 T cell receptor beta chains from one sample sequenced in a study of cytomegalovirus exposure and HLA in healthy donors. Profiling relied on immunoSEQ multiplex PCR, and the TCRdb table lists in-frame clones only, not all of them. The repertoire consists of roughly 120,000 clones, with about 85% occurring once and the leading ten covering about 2.2%. What was sequenced was PBMCs. The receptors shown here come from a woman under 40 in good health and CMV-seronegative.

The chain links TRBV4-3 to TRBJ2-3, with 11 bases lining up with TRBD2. The J segment lost 5 bases and the V segment lost 4 bases, leaving 8 bases of the junction unmatched. Per germline, CDR1 LGHNA and CDR2 YSLEER. The CDR3 totals 16 residues. For the CDR3, the DNA is TGCGCCAGCAGCCCTCGGGGTAGCGGGGGGGTAGATACGCAGTATTTT. Residues: CASSPRGSGGVDTQYF.

V gene TRBV23-1 combines with J gene TRBJ1-5, with D possibly TRBD1 on 5 matching bases. TRBV23-1 is filed as an ORF, its function uncertain. This CDR3 comprises 18 residues. Trimming removed 3 bases from V and 0 bases from J, with 18 bases in between. CDR3 DNA: TGCGCCAGCAGTCATATATATCAGGGATCCTATAGCAATCAGCCCCAGCATTTT. Translated: CASSHIYQGSYSNQPQHF.

This clone occurred once. The chain employs TRBV5-1 and TRBJ1-1; D gene unclear. The CDR3 spans 11 residues. Trimming stripped 0 bases from V and 11 bases from J, with 8 bases between. Germline CDR1 reads SGHRS; CDR2 reads YFSETQ. As DNA, the CDR3 is TGCGCCAGCAGCTTGGGGGCAGACGCTTTCTTT. This encodes CASSLGADAFF.

The chain joins TRBV18 to TRBJ2-4, with TRBD1 identical over 12 bases. This CDR3 is 18 amino acids long. Germline-derived CDR1 and CDR2 are KGHSH and LQKENI. J was trimmed by 0 bases and V by 0 bases; bases with no gene match: 3. For the CDR3, the DNA is TGTGCCAGCTCACCACCGTGGGACAGGGGGCTAGCCAAAAACATTCAGTACTTC. Translation: CASSPPWDRGLAKNIQYF.

This clone was found once. The chain uses TRBV19 and TRBJ2-5; D gene uncertain. V shed 3 bases and J shed 4 bases, with 9 bases lying between them. The CDR3 spans 13 residues. Germline V gene data show CDR1 as LNHDA and CDR2 as SQIVND (reference sequence). The CDR3 nucleotides read TGTGCCAGTAGTATTATAGCTGGAGAGACCCAGTACTTC. This encodes CASSIIAGETQYF.

This clone was recorded once. J is TRBJ1-4 and V is TRBV2, with a weak D call TRBD1 (6 bases). The V gene lost 7 bases and the J gene lost 7 bases, with 13 bases spanning the gap. The CDR3 extends over 13 amino acids. The germline gives CDR1 SNHLY, CDR2 FYNNEI. Here the CDR3 reads CASTRDMSEKLFF. Here the CDR3 DNA reads TGTGCCAGCACCCGGGACATGAGTGAAAAACTGTTTTTT.

The chain uses TRBV7-9 and TRBJ2-3; 11 bases are shared with TRBD1. From germline, CDR1 is SEHNR and CDR2 FQNEAQ (reference sequence). The J segment lost 1 base and the V segment lost 5 bases, leaving 11 bases of the junction unmatched. This CDR3 has 18 residues. The CDR3 DNA sequence: TGTGCCAGCAGCCTCCCCCAAGGACAGGGGGCTGGCACAGATACGCAGTATTTT. As protein: CASSLPQGQGAGTDTQYF. The whole variable domain, remainder taken from reference TRBV7-9 and TRBJ2-3, is DTGVSQNPRHKITKRGQNVTFRCDPISEHNRLYWYRQTLGQGPEFLTYFQNEAQLEKSRLLSDRFSAERPKGSFSTLEIQRTEQGDSAMYLCASSLPQGQGAGTDTQYFGPGTRLTVL.

The chain links TRBV7-8 to TRBJ2-3; TRBD2 matches at 12 bases. CDR3 length equals 17 residues. Germline V gene sequence: CDR1 SGHVS, CDR2 FQNEAQ. V lost 1 base, J lost 2 bases, and 4 bases stayed unmatched. This CDR3 reads CASSLDLAGGTTDTQYF. The DNA for the CDR3 is TGTGCCAGCAGCTTAGACCTAGCGGGGGGGACCACAGATACGCAGTATTTT.

The rearrangement links TRBV27 to TRBJ2-3; TRBD2 is a possible D gene (6 bases). The V gene's germline CDR1 is MNHEY and CDR2 SMNVEV (reference sequence). The CDR3 spans 13 residues. Trimming shortened V by 3 bases and J by 3 bases, and 7 bases separated the two germline ends. CDR3 sequence reads: CASSLRGTDTQYF. CDR3 nucleotides: TGTGCCAGCAGTTTGCGGGGTACAGATACGCAGTATTTT.

This clone was counted only a few times. J is TRBJ1-2 and V is TRBV7-6, with 8 bases aligning to TRBD1. With V trimmed by 4 bases and J by 4 bases, 5 bases remained unmatched. CDR3 length: 14 residues. Germline CDR1 SGHVS, CDR2 FNYEAQ. CDR3 residues: CASSSRQGIYGYTF. CDR3 nucleotides: TGTGCCAGCAGCTCAAGACAGGGGATCTATGGCTACACCTTC.

The J gene is TRBJ2-5, the V gene TRBV6-5; 7 bases line up with TRBD1. After removal of 0 bases from V and 5 bases from J, the junction contained 6 bases not matched to a gene. This CDR3 spans 15 amino acids. Germline assignment: CDR1 MNHEY and CDR2 SVGAGI. DNA of the CDR3: TGTGCCAGCAGTTACTCGACAGGGCGCTCGGAGACCCAGTACTTC. Its protein product is CASSYSTGRSETQYF.